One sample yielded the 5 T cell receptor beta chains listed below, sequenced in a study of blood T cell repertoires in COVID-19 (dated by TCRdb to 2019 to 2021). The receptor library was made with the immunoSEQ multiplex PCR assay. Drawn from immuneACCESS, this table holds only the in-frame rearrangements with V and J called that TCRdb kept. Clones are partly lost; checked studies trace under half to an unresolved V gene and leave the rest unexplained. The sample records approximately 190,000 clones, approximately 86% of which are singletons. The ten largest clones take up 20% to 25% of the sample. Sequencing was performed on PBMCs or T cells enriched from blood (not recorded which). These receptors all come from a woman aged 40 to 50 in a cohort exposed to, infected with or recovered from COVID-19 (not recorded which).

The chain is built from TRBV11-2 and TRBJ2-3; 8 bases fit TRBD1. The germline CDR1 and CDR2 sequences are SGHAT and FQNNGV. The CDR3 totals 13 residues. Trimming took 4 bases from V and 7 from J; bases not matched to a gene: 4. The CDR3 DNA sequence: TGTGCCAGCAGCTGGGGACAGGCTAATACGCAGTATTTT. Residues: CASSWGQANTQYF.

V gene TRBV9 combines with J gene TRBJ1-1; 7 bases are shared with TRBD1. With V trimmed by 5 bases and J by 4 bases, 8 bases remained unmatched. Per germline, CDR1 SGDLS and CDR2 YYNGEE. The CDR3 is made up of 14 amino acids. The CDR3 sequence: CASRPGGSSTEAFF. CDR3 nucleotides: TGTGCCAGCAGACCAGGGGGGTCGAGCACTGAAGCTTTCTTT.

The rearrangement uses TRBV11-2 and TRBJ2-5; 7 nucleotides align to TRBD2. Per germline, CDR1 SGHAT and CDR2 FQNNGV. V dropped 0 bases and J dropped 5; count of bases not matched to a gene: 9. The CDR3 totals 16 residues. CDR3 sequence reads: CASSLDWSGGLETQYF. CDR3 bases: TGTGCCAGCAGCTTAGATTGGTCGGGGGGTCTGGAGACCCAGTACTTC.

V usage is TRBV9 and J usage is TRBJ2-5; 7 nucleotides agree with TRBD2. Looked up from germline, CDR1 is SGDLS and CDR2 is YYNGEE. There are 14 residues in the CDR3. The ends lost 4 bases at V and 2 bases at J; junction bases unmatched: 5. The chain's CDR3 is CASSPWTSQETQYF. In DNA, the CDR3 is TGTGCCAGCAGCCCCTGGACTAGTCAAGAGACCCAGTACTTC.

CDR3 bases: TGTGCCAGCTCCTCGGCAGATACGCAGTATTTT. Protein: CASSSADTQYF. This chain links TRBV18 with TRBJ2-3; D not resolved. Germline V gene lookup returns CDR1 KGHSH and CDR2 LQKENI. The CDR3 runs 11 residues. Trimming removed 6 bases from V and 4 bases from J, with 5 bases in between. The full variable domain, completed using reference TRBV18 and TRBJ2-3, is NAGVMQNPRHLVRRRGQEARLRCSPMKGHSHVYWYRQLPEEGLKFMVYLQKENIIDESGMPKERFSAEFPKEGPSILRIQQVVRGDSAAYFCASSSADTQYFGPGTRLTVL.